This T cell receptor beta chain was profiled in a study of blood T cell repertoires in COVID-19. The protocol was immunoSEQ multiplex PCR, while the TCRdb copy is restricted to in-frame clones and leaves out a portion. The sample shows some 270,000 clones, roughly 84% of them seen only once. This TCR was sampled from a human donor with COVID-19, enrolled during active disease. The donor label of this sample is uncertain. Sequences were obtained from peripheral blood.

Here the CDR3 reads CASSLSAGNTIYF. The CDR3 DNA reads as TGTGCCAGTAGTCTATCGGCTGGAAACACCATATATTTT. The V gene is TRBV19, the J gene TRBJ1-3; D ambiguous. CDR3 length: 13 amino acids. Trimming cost V 5 bases and J 2 bases, with 7 bases left between them. Germline V gives CDR1 LNHDA, CDR2 SQIVND (reference sequence).